A single sample gave rise to the 31 T cell receptor beta chains below, sequenced in a study of early T cells in non-severe SARS-CoV-2 infection (dated by TCRdb to about 2021). The library was built by means of 5' RACE. Data came from a NextSeq 500. TCRdb reworked the public reads: Q25 trimming with fastp, MiXCR clone assembly, productive beta chains retained. Each entry is one CDR3 protein sequence, shown with its most common DNA and genes. The sample table contains fewer than 55,000 distinct CDR3 sequences; only one count was recorded for around 6.5% of them. The biggest ten clones account for around 20% of the sample. The specimen comprised whole blood, sampled at baseline. These receptors all stem from an adult who was a healthcare worker with PCR-confirmed SARS-CoV-2 infection or an uninfected control (not recorded which).

This clonotype has ten or more counts. The DNA of the CDR3 is TGTGCCAGCTCACCCCCGACAGGAACCAACGTCCTGACTTTC. Its translation: CASSPPTGTNVLTF. The chain recombines TRBV18 with TRBJ2-6; D might be TRBD1 (6 bases). CDR1 is KGHSH and CDR2 is LQKENI in the germline V gene. This CDR3 has 14 amino acids. V gave up 3 bases and J gave up 8 bases, with 11 bases separating them.

This clonotype was recorded at least ten times. This chain links TRBV7-6 with TRBJ1-2; 8 positions agree with TRBD1. Germline V gene lookup returns CDR1 SGHVS and CDR2 FNYEAQ. V gave up 3 bases and J gave up 7 bases; unmatched junction bases: 4. The CDR3 consists of 13 residues. This CDR3 reads CASSFGQGRGYTF. As DNA, the CDR3 is TGTGCCAGCAGCTTCGGACAGGGACGTGGCTACACCTTC.

This clonotype came up many times. V usage is TRBV20-1 and J usage is TRBJ2-7; tentative D call: TRBD1 (5 bases). V lost 5 bases and J 3 bases, leaving 11 bases between the germline ends. Germline V lookup: CDR1 DFQATT, CDR2 SNEGSKA (reference sequence). This CDR3 spans 12 amino acids. The CDR3 sequence: CSAVPGRYEQYF. DNA for the CDR3: TGCAGTGCTGTACCAGGGCGCTACGAGCAGTACTTC.

This clonotype has a count of ten or more. At one boundary the junction diverges from the germline segment, which might be a read error. The chain employs TRBV5-1 and TRBJ2-1; tentative D call: TRBD2 (6 bases). Germline lookup yields CDR1 SGHRS and CDR2 YFSETQ. The CDR3 runs 15 residues. CDR3 DNA: TGCGCCAGCAGCCATAAAGGGGACTCCGACAATGAGCAGTTCTTC. Amino acids: CASSHKGDSDNEQFF.

This clonotype was observed many times. The V gene is TRBV24-1, the J gene TRBJ2-1; D uncertain. Germline V gene sequence: CDR1 KGHDR, CDR2 SFDVKD. The V end was cut by 0 bases, the J end by 0 bases, with 8 bases between. This CDR3 has 16 amino acids. The DNA for the CDR3 is TGTGCCACCAGTGATTTGGGTTCTAGCTCCTACAATGAGCAGTTCTTC. Protein: CATSDLGSSSYNEQFF.

In this sample, this clonotype turned up a few times. The CDR3 nucleotides read TGCGCCAGCAGCCCGGACAACGCGCGCTACACCTTC. This sequence encodes CASSPDNARYTF. V is TRBV5-1 and J is TRBJ1-2; the D gene is possibly TRBD1 (5 bases). CDR1 and CDR2 (germline): SGHRS, YFSETQ. This CDR3 comprises 12 residues. Trimming left V 4 bases short and J 9 bases short, with 13 bases between.

This clonotype showed up many times. The chain uses TRBV10-3 and TRBJ1-1; maybe TRBD1 (5 bases). Trimming left V 3 bases short and J 5 bases short, with 10 bases between. The CDR3 consists of 13 residues. From germline, CDR1 is ENHRY and CDR2 SYGVKD. The CDR3 nucleotides read TGTGCCATCAGTGAAAGGGGACTAACTGAAGCTTTCTTT. Translating gives CAISERGLTEAFF.

This clonotype was detected ten times or more. The CDR3 coding sequence is TGTGCCAGCAGCCGCGGACAGTACCAAGGGGAGCTGTTTTTT. Translated: CASSRGQYQGELFF. This chain joins TRBV11-2 and TRBJ2-2, with TRBD1 as a possible D gene (6 bases). The length of the CDR3 is 14 residues. Germline V CDR1 and CDR2: SGHAT, FQNNGV. The V and J ends lost 5 bases and 8 bases respectively, with 15 bases between them.

In this sample, this clonotype turned up many times. V gene TRBV12-3 or TRBV12-4 combines with J gene TRBJ1-2; D gene uncertain. V gave up 7 bases and J gave up 8 bases, with 20 bases separating them. CDR3 length: 14 residues. The CDR3 reads CASNHPAELEGYTF. The CDR3 DNA follows: TGTGCCAGCAACCACCCGGCAGAACTAGAGGGCTACACCTTC.

The J gene is TRBJ2-3, the V gene TRBV19, with D hard to call. The CDR3 is made up of 13 amino acids. Per the germline V gene, CDR1 is LNHDA and CDR2 is SQIVND (reference sequence). Trimming shortened V by 7 bases and J by 1 base, and 9 bases separated the two germline ends. The DNA for the CDR3 is TGTGCCAGTACCCCCGAGGGCACAGATACGCAGTATTTT. Translated, it gives CASTPEGTDTQYF. Full variable domain (missing parts from reference TRBV19 and TRBJ2-3): DGGITQSPKYLFRKEGQNVTLSCEQNLNHDAMYWYRQDPGQGLRLIYYSQIVNDFQKGDIAEGYSVSREKKESFPLTVTSAQKNPTAFYLCASTPEGTDTQYFGPGTRLTVL.

The table lists this clonotype with a few counts. The chain employs TRBV19 and TRBJ1-2, with a possible D match to TRBD1 (6 bases). The CDR3 is 15 residues long. The germline V gene has CDR1 LNHDA and CDR2 SQIVND (reference sequence). V lost 4 bases, J lost 4 bases, and 16 bases lay in between. The CDR3 here is CASSTGHGQLYGYTF. The CDR3 bases are TGTGCCAGTAGTACCGGCCACGGACAGCTCTATGGCTACACCTTC.

This clonotype was recorded at least ten times. This chain joins TRBV30 and TRBJ2-1, with 11 bases that match TRBD2. Germline-derived CDR1 and CDR2 are GTSNPN and SVGIG (reference sequence). The CDR3 is made up of 14 amino acids. The V gene end was trimmed by 5 bases and the J gene end by 7 bases; junction bases not matched to a gene: 7. This CDR3 is CAWSVAGGLNEQFF. The CDR3 region has the DNA TGTGCCTGGTCTGTAGCGGGGGGGCTGAATGAGCAGTTCTTC. Supplemented by reference TRBV30 and TRBJ2-1, the full variable domain reads SQTIHQWPATLVQPVGSPLSLECTVEGTSNPNLYWYRQAAGRGLQLLFYSVGIGQISSEVPQNLSASRPQDRQFILSSKKLLLSDSGFYLCAWSVAGGLNEQFFGPGTRLTVL.

The rearrangement uses TRBV4-1 and TRBJ2-2, with no clear D. V dropped 0 bases and J dropped 2 bases, with 10 bases sitting between them. In germline, CDR1 is MGHRA, CDR2 YSYEKL. The CDR3 extends over 16 amino acids. CDR3 in amino acids: CASSQDASDNTGELFF. In nucleotides, the CDR3 is TGCGCCAGCAGCCAAGATGCGAGCGATAACACCGGGGAGCTGTTTTTT.

This clonotype occurred many times. This chain connects TRBV6-5 to TRBJ2-2; the D is unclear. The CDR3 is made up of 16 amino acids. V gave up 4 bases and J gave up 4 bases, with 16 bases separating them. The germline CDR1 and CDR2 sequences are MNHEY and SVGAGI. The CDR3 DNA follows: TGTGCCAGCAGTTCCAACCACCCCCATCTCACCGGGGAGCTGTTTTTT. It yields the protein CASSSNHPHLTGELFF.

This clonotype was counted a few times. The V and J genes are TRBV28 and TRBJ1-5; perhaps TRBD1 as D (6 bases). CDR3 length: 17 amino acids. Germline CDR1 is MDHEN and CDR2 is SYDVKM. Trimming cost V 0 bases and J 1 base, with 13 bases left between them. CDR3 in amino acids: CASSLWIGRGSNQPQHF. For the CDR3, the DNA is TGTGCCAGCAGTTTATGGATCGGCAGGGGAAGCAATCAGCCCCAGCATTTT.

This rearrangement joins TRBV4-3 to TRBJ2-3; TRBD2 matches at 11 bases. V trimming: 0 bases; J trimming: 4 bases; junction bases outside the gene matches: 9. CDR3 length: 18 amino acids. Germline lookup yields CDR1 LGHNA and CDR2 YSLEER. This CDR3 reads CASSQDPPLAGGADTQYF. The DNA of the CDR3 is TGCGCCAGCAGCCAAGACCCTCCTCTAGCGGGAGGCGCAGATACGCAGTATTTT.

Many counts were recorded for this clonotype. The V call is TRBV11-2, the J call TRBJ2-7; 15 bases line up with TRBD2. CDR1 is SGHAT and CDR2 is FQNNGV in the germline V gene. The CDR3 has 13 amino acids. V dropped 4 bases and J dropped 10; count of bases not matched to a gene: 2. In DNA, the CDR3 is TGTGCCAGCAGCTCGGGACTAGCGGGGGGCCAGTACTTC. This translates into CASSSGLAGGQYF.

There are many counts of this clonotype. The chain joins TRBV7-9 to TRBJ2-1; TRBD2 might be the D (6 bases). The germline V gene has CDR1 SEHNR and CDR2 FQNEAQ (reference sequence). The germline V and J ends were trimmed by 3 bases and 9 bases, with 15 bases remaining between them. The CDR3 is made up of 14 amino acids. The CDR3 sequence is CASSFERLVTEQFF. The CDR3 coding sequence is TGTGCCAGCAGCTTTGAGAGACTAGTAACTGAGCAGTTCTTC.

This clonotype showed up many times. The chain uses TRBV5-5 and TRBJ1-2; TRBD1 agrees at 7 bases. The germline CDR1 and CDR2 sequences are SGHKS and YYEKEE (reference sequence). V was clipped by 4 bases and J by 7 bases; unmatched bases: 7. CDR3 length equals 13 residues. CDR3 amino acids: CASSPVQGPGYTF. For the CDR3, the DNA is TGTGCCAGCAGCCCGGTACAGGGGCCTGGCTACACCTTC.

The chain joins TRBV20-1 to TRBJ2-3; 9 bases align to TRBD2. V shed 3 bases and J 4 bases; nucleotides not matched to a gene: 5. This CDR3 spans 14 amino acids. Germline V gene lookup returns CDR1 DFQATT and CDR2 SNEGSKA (reference sequence). The CDR3 DNA sequence: TGCAGTGCTAGGGTAGTAGCGGGGGCAGATACGCAGTATTTT. It is translated as CSARVVAGADTQYF.

This clonotype appeared a few times. V gene TRBV7-9 combines with J gene TRBJ2-2; 7 bases match TRBD1. CDR1 SEHNR and CDR2 FQNEAQ come from the germline V gene (reference sequence). This CDR3 has 15 residues. The V gene end was trimmed by 5 bases and the J gene end by 3 bases; junction bases not matched to a gene: 6. CDR3 in DNA: TGTGCCAGCAGCGAAGGGACAGCCCACACCGGGGAGCTGTTTTTT. Amino acid sequence: CASSEGTAHTGELFF.

This clonotype was observed at least ten times. This chain joins TRBV6-5 and TRBJ2-3, with 8 positions matching TRBD2. Germline trimming cut 4 bases from V and 6 bases from J; bases unmatched to any gene: 12. CDR3 length: 16 residues. The germline gives CDR1 MNHEY, CDR2 SVGAGI. CDR3 residues: CASSSQPGLDDDTQYF. As DNA, the CDR3 is TGTGCCAGCAGTTCTCAACCGGGACTAGATGATGATACGCAGTATTTT.

The V and J genes are TRBV20-1 and TRBJ2-7; the match to TRBD1 covers 7 bases. Per the germline V gene, CDR1 is DFQATT and CDR2 is SNEGSKA (reference sequence). Germline trimming cut 6 bases from V and 3 bases from J; bases unmatched to any gene: 8. The CDR3 has 13 amino acids. This CDR3 is CSAVTGFDYEQYF. The CDR3 DNA reads as TGCAGTGCCGTGACAGGGTTTGACTACGAGCAGTACTTC.

Details on this clonotype: Because it lacks the conserved phenylalanine or tryptophan at the end, this CDR3 is likely a read error. The V call is TRBV5-4, the J call TRBJ2-2; D may be TRBD1 (6 bases). Germline V CDR1 and CDR2: SGHNT, YYREEE (reference sequence). V was pared by 0 bases and J by 4 bases, with 10 bases between. The CDR3 consists of 15 residues. For the CDR3, the DNA is TGTGCCAGCAGCTTGGCCTCAGGGGTCACCGGGGAGCTGTTTTCT. Translating it yields CASSLASGVTGELFS.

This clonotype came up many times. V gene TRBV18 combines with J gene TRBJ2-7; TRBD2 matches at 8 bases. Trimming at V came to 3 bases and at J to 6 bases, leaving 13 bases not matched to a gene. In germline, CDR1 is KGHSH, CDR2 LQKENI. The length of the CDR3 is 16 residues. This CDR3 reads CASSPDRAGGSGEQYF. The CDR3 nucleotides are TGTGCCAGCTCACCCGACCGGGCGGGAGGTTCGGGCGAGCAGTACTTC.

This clonotype was seen a few times. V gene TRBV6-2 or TRBV6-3 combines with J gene TRBJ2-1, with 7 bases identical to TRBD2. V was pared by 4 bases and J by 9 bases, with 9 bases of the junction left unmatched. Germline loops: CDR1 MNHEY, CDR2 SVGEGT. The CDR3 is 14 residues long. CDR3 sequence (DNA): TGTGCCAGCAGTTCTCTAGCGGAATATGGTGAGCAGTTCTTC. It specifies CASSSLAEYGEQFF.

The chain employs TRBV10-2 and TRBJ1-2, with TRBD1 matching over 7 bases. The J segment lost 0 bases and the V segment lost 5 bases, leaving 9 bases of the junction unmatched. The germline V gene encodes CDR1 WSHSY and CDR2 SAAADI. The CDR3 spans 16 residues. The CDR3 loop reads CASSSDRRTANYGYTF. In DNA, the CDR3 is TGCGCCAGCAGTTCGGACAGGCGGACGGCTAACTATGGCTACACCTTC.

This rearrangement joins TRBV20-1 to TRBJ2-1, with 7 bases fitting TRBD2. The CDR3 extends over 16 amino acids. The germline gives CDR1 DFQATT, CDR2 SNEGSKA (reference sequence). V shed 2 bases, J shed 4 bases, and the junction held 11 bases outside the gene matches. This CDR3 is CSARPPKRGDYNEQFF. The DNA for the CDR3 is TGCAGTGCTAGACCTCCTAAGCGGGGCGATTACAATGAGCAGTTCTTC.

The V gene is TRBV14, the J gene TRBJ2-7, with D uncertain. Trimming took 4 bases from V and 0 from J, leaving 7 bases between them. The CDR3 sequence is 13 residues long. Germline V gene lookup returns CDR1 SGHDN and CDR2 FVKESK. This chain's CDR3 is CASSPASSYEQYF. The CDR3 coding sequence is TGTGCCAGCAGCCCGGCTAGCTCCTACGAGCAGTACTTC.

A few counts support this clonotype. The CDR3, as DNA: TGCGCCAGCAGCTTGGCCCGGGAGGGGAAAGATACGCAGTATTTT. Residues: CASSLAREGKDTQYF. The chain carries TRBV5-1 and TRBJ2-3, with 8 bases aligning to TRBD2. Trimming removed 0 bases from V and 5 bases from J; junction bases left unmatched: 5. Germline lookup yields CDR1 SGHRS and CDR2 YFSETQ. The CDR3 spans 15 residues.

This clonotype was observed many times. The chain joins TRBV5-8 to TRBJ1-2, with a tentative D call TRBD1 (6 bases). Trimming removed 4 bases at V and 5 bases at J, with 15 bases between. Germline V gene sequence: CDR1 SGHTS, CDR2 YDEGEE. The CDR3 length is 14 residues. The CDR3 here is CASSTQTGGYGYTF. CDR3 sequence (DNA): TGTGCCAGCAGCACTCAGACAGGCGGGTATGGCTACACCTTC.